What follows are 13 T cell receptor beta chains derived from one specimen sequenced in a study of neurological immune-mediated disorders. TCRdb used MiXCR to reprocess the 5' RACE reads, holding one entry per CDR3 protein. The table records tens of thousands of distinct CDR3 sequences, around 3.1% of them present only once. Time point defined: longitudinal time-point 1 (baseline). The specimen sequenced was PBMCs. These receptors were obtained from a woman aged 60-75 years with multiple sclerosis.

This clonotype was detected ten times or more. This rearrangement joins TRBV7-8 to TRBJ1-6, with 10 nucleotides matching TRBD1. V was pared by 7 bases and J by 14 bases, with 14 bases of the junction left unmatched. The CDR3 loop spans 15 amino acids. The germline gives CDR1 SGHVS, CDR2 FQNEAQ. The CDR3 bases are TGTGCCAGCACCAAAGAAGGGACAGGGGAGCTGTCCCTCCACTTT. Protein sequence: CASTKEGTGELSLHF. Using reference TRBV7-8 and TRBJ1-6 for the parts outside the CDR3, the full variable domain is GAGVSQSPRYKVAKRGQDVALRCDPISGHVSLFWYQQALGQGPEFLTYFQNEAQLDKSGLPSDRFFAERPEGSVSTLKIQRTQQEDSAVYLCASTKEGTGELSLHFGNGTRLTVT.

In this sample, this clonotype turned up many times. The chain employs TRBV5-1 and TRBJ2-3, with a tentative D call TRBD2 (6 bases). This CDR3 has 16 residues. Trimming took 0 bases from V and 2 from J, leaving 13 bases between them. In germline, CDR1 is SGHRS, CDR2 YFSETQ. In DNA, the CDR3 is TGCGCCAGCAGCTTGGTACTGCGCGGGGCCACAGATACGCAGTATTTT. Its translation is CASSLVLRGATDTQYF.

Many counts were recorded for this clonotype. The rearrangement joins TRBV5-4 to TRBJ2-5, with 12 positions matching TRBD2. In germline, CDR1 is SGHNT, CDR2 YYREEE (reference sequence). The ends lost 4 bases at V and 5 bases at J; junction bases unmatched: 6. CDR3 size: 15 residues. In DNA form, the CDR3 reads TGTGCCAGCAGCACCAAGACTAGCGGGGGTGAGACCCAGTACTTC. Translated, it gives CASSTKTSGGETQYF.

This clonotype occurred many times. The chain uses TRBV20-1 and TRBJ1-1; no clear D. Trimming cost V 7 bases and J 2 bases, with 17 bases left between them. Germline-derived CDR1 and CDR2 are DFQATT and SNEGSKA (reference sequence). This CDR3 region has 14 residues. CDR3 residues: CSVSLGRSNTEAFF. The CDR3 DNA follows: TGCAGTGTGAGTCTTGGGAGAAGTAACACTGAAGCTTTCTTT.

This clonotype occurred many times. In nucleotides, the CDR3 is TGCAGCGTAGCGGTACATAGTGAAGCTTTCTTT. Amino acid sequence: CSVAVHSEAFF. This chain uses TRBV29-1 with TRBJ1-1; D is ambiguous. CDR3 length: 11 amino acids. Trimming removed 6 bases at V and 7 bases at J, with 12 bases between. Germline CDR1 SQVTM, CDR2 ANQGSEA.

Ten or more counts support this clonotype. The V call is TRBV6-5, the J call TRBJ2-5; D possibly corresponds to TRBD1 (5 bases). The V and J ends lost 7 bases and 2 bases respectively, with 20 bases between them. CDR3 size: 16 residues. CDR1 MNHEY and CDR2 SVGAGI come from the germline V gene. The CDR3 DNA is TGTGCCAGCAAATTAGGCAGGACATTCGATCAAGAGACCCAGTACTTC. This codes for CASKLGRTFDQETQYF.

Many counts were recorded for this clonotype. The rearrangement joins TRBV20-1 to TRBJ2-1; 7 nucleotides match TRBD1. With 6 bases clipped from V and 2 bases from J, the junction kept 4 bases outside the gene matches. The CDR3 totals 13 residues. The germline V gene has CDR1 DFQATT and CDR2 SNEGSKA (reference sequence). CDR3 region: CSARDRTYNEQFF. The CDR3 DNA sequence: TGCAGTGCCAGGGACAGAACCTACAATGAGCAGTTCTTC.

As to this clonotype: The conserved phenylalanine or tryptophan normally closing the CDR3 is absent here, so this likely arose from a read error. The chain uses TRBV24-1 and TRBJ2-4; 9 positions match TRBD1. Losses at the gene ends were 3 bases for V and 6 bases for J; bases not matched to a gene: 8. Germline V CDR1 and CDR2: KGHDR, SFDVKD. This CDR3 is 16 amino acids long. In nucleotides, the CDR3 is TGTGCCACCAGTGATCCGGGACAGGGTTCGGGAAACATTCAGTACAAC. This encodes CATSDPGQGSGNIQYN.

This clonotype appeared many times. The chain carries TRBV2 and TRBJ2-1, with 10 bases lining up with TRBD1. Trimming removed 6 bases from V and 3 bases from J; junction bases left unmatched: 11. The CDR3 loop spans 17 amino acids. Germline V gene sequence: CDR1 SNHLY, CDR2 FYNNEI. In nucleotides, the CDR3 is TGTGCCAGCAGAGGAATAACCGGGACAGGGGTCTACAATGAGCAGTTCTTC. Translating it yields CASRGITGTGVYNEQFF.

This clonotype was observed a handful of times. The chain links TRBV3-1 to TRBJ2-3, with D maybe TRBD2 (7 bases). Per germline, CDR1 LGHDT and CDR2 YNNKEL (reference sequence). The germline V and J ends were trimmed by 4 bases and 5 bases, with 19 bases remaining between them. The CDR3 totals 16 residues. The CDR3 DNA is TGTGCCAGCAGCCGCTCAAACGGGGGGCCCGGAGATACGCAGTATTTT. Residues: CASSRSNGGPGDTQYF.

This clonotype was recorded at least ten times. The rearrangement links TRBV6-5 to TRBJ2-7, with 12 bases matching TRBD2. Germline V CDR1 and CDR2: MNHEY, SVGAGI. Trimming at V came to 6 bases and at J to 4 bases, leaving 7 bases not matched to a gene. The CDR3 totals 15 residues. The CDR3 sequence is CASRPTTSGGYEQYF. In DNA form, the CDR3 reads TGTGCCAGCAGACCGACGACTAGCGGGGGTTACGAGCAGTACTTC.

This clonotype was seen repeatedly, ten times or more. This sequence joins TRBV14 and TRBJ1-6, with D perhaps matching TRBD1 (6 bases). Germline V gives CDR1 SGHDN, CDR2 FVKESK. CDR3 length: 18 residues. Trimming cost V 4 bases and J 0 bases, with 16 bases left between them. For the CDR3, the DNA is TGTGCCAGCAGCCGAGAGACAGGATCAAGCTCCTATAATTCACCCCTCCACTTT. Residues: CASSRETGSSSYNSPLHF.

At least ten counts were recorded for this clonotype. The rearrangement uses TRBV6-5 and TRBJ1-1; TRBD1 agrees at 7 bases. The germline V gene has CDR1 MNHEY and CDR2 SVGAGI. This CDR3 contains 19 residues. V lost 0 bases to trimming and J lost 3 bases; unmatched junction nucleotides: 16. CDR3 sequence (DNA): TGTGCCAGCAGTTACTCGATAGGGGGCGGAGATAGTCGATACACTGAAGCTTTCTTT. Protein sequence: CASSYSIGGGDSRYTEAFF.